This T cell receptor (beta chain) was sequenced for a study of blood T cell repertoires in COVID-19. The overall study: The cDNA or gDNA used as material had been derived from T cells, B-cell-depleted T cells, or PBMCs.

V dropped 0 bases and J dropped 0; count of bases not matched to a gene: 4. Germline V CDR1 and CDR2: SGDLS, YYNGEE. The CDR3 is 17 amino acids. TCRdb's copy holds only in-frame clones and misses some; the assay was immunoSEQ multiplex PCR. The sample has 250,000 to 300,000 clones, 80% to 90% seen once. The study drew participants aged roughly 18 to 89 years from under 30 US areas. The clonotype originates from a young man who had recovered from COVID-19. Sequenced input: PBMCs or T cells enriched from blood (not recorded which). The chain is built from TRBV9 and TRBJ2-3, with TRBD2 identical over 10 bases. The CDR3 reads CASSVGPSGSSTDTQYF. For the CDR3, the DNA is TGTGCCAGCAGCGTAGGCCCTAGCGGGAGCAGCACAGATACGCAGTATTTT.